This is a list of T cell receptor beta chains from one sample in a study of T cells after yellow fever vaccination. In TCRdb, the 5' RACE reads were re-called with MiXCR into one record per CDR3 protein. The repertoire has around 60,000 distinct CDR3 sequences, 5% to 6.5% of them found once; the top ten carry less than 40%. Here the sequenced sample was PBMCs, either bulk or a sorted T-cell subset (CD4+, CD8+, memory, or dextramer-sorted; not recorded which), taken on the day of the yellow fever booster vaccination. Receptor source: a man in his late teens or twenties who received the YFV17D yellow fever vaccine. The CDR3 runs from the conserved cysteine through the conserved F or W. D genes are given only for firm matches. Clone size is shown for a subset of rows, as once, few, many or a class of expanded clone.

J gene	D gene	V gene	clone size	CDR3 protein	CDR3 DNA
TRBJ2-1	.	TRBV4-1	many	CASSQEKSPSATRVNEQFF	TGCGCCAGCAGCCAAGAAAAATCTCCTAGCGCCACGAGGGTAAATGAGCAGTTCTTC
TRBJ1-5	TRBD1	TRBV7-2	few	CASSEGTAPFQPQHF	TGTGCCAGCAGCGAAGGGACAGCGCCCTTTCAGCCCCAGCATTTT
TRBJ2-5	.	TRBV4-3	few	CASSQDIGSQETQYF	TGCGCCAGCAGCCAAGATATAGGATCTCAAGAGACCCAGTACTTC
TRBJ2-5	.	TRBV7-2	many	CASSPELLRETQYF	TGTGCCAGCAGCCCCGAGTTGCTCCGGGAGACCCAGTACTTC
TRBJ2-3	TRBD2	TRBV4-3	many	CASSQTSGLGTDTQYF	TGCGCCAGCAGCCAGACTAGCGGCCTTGGAACAGATACGCAGTATTTT
TRBJ1-5	TRBD1	TRBV7-2	.	CASSFQGAQPQHF	TGTGCCAGCAGCTTCCAGGGGGCCCAGCCCCAGCATTTT
TRBJ1-6	.	TRBV5-1	few	CASSLEGNSPLHF	TGCGCCAGCAGCTTGGAAGGTAATTCACCCCTCCACTTT
TRBJ2-2	.	TRBV11-2	.	CASSVGGGKHLTGELFF	TGTGCCAGCAGTGTGGGAGGGGGCAAACACCTCACCGGGGAGCTGTTTTTT
TRBJ2-1	.	TRBV5-1	many	CASSLGWGNEQFF	TGCGCCAGCAGCTTGGGTTGGGGGAATGAGCAGTTCTTC
TRBJ2-2	.	TRBV20-1	many	CSARAPGRTGELFF	TGCAGTGCTAGAGCGCCAGGGCGAACCGGGGAGCTGTTTTTT
TRBJ1-2	TRBD1	TRBV29-1	.	CSVTGVKGGANGYTF	TGCAGCGTTACCGGGGTGAAAGGGGGCGCGAATGGCTACACCTTC
TRBJ1-1	TRBD1	TRBV5-1	medium-sized	CASAYEGANEAFF	TGCGCCAGCGCCTATGAGGGGGCGAATGAAGCTTTCTTT
TRBJ1-4	.	TRBV9	many	CASSLPGGSPVF	TGTGCCAGCAGCCTCCCGGGGGGCAGTCCGGTTTTT
TRBJ2-5	TRBD2	TRBV29-1	many	CSVLGGVAGGETQYF	TGCAGCGTTTTAGGGGGCGTAGCGGGGGGCGAGACCCAGTACTTC
TRBJ1-1	.	TRBV7-3	.	CASKPSATGNTEAFF	TGTGCCAGCAAACCCTCCGCGACGGGTAACACTGAAGCTTTCTTT
TRBJ1-2	.	TRBV11-2	.	CASSSRTETNYGYTF	TGTGCCAGCAGCTCGAGGACAGAAACTAACTATGGCTACACCTTC
TRBJ2-2	TRBD1	TRBV6-5	few	CASRPMTGTFGNTGELFF	TGTGCCAGCAGACCCATGACAGGGACCTTCGGGAACACCGGGGAGCTGTTTTTT
TRBJ1-1	.	TRBV6-5	many	CASSYGARNTEAFF	TGTGCCAGCAGTTACGGAGCAAGGAACACTGAAGCTTTCTTT
TRBJ2-5	.	TRBV5-6	many	CASSLRDTQETQYF	TGTGCCAGCAGCTTAAGGGACACCCAAGAGACCCAGTACTTC
TRBJ1-3	TRBD1	TRBV4-2	many	CASSLGQGPGNTIYF	TGTGCCAGCAGCCTGGGACAGGGGCCCGGAAACACCATATATTTT
TRBJ2-1	.	TRBV20-1	many	CSARDRFVEQFF	TGCAGTGCTAGAGACAGGTTTGTTGAGCAGTTCTTC
TRBJ1-2	.	TRBV5-1	many	CASSPDLAGYGYTF	TGCGCCAGCAGCCCCGATTTGGCTGGCTATGGCTACACCTTC
TRBJ2-7	TRBD2	TRBV30	.	CAWSVRGEAYEQYF	TGTGCCTGGAGTGTACGGGGGGAGGCATACGAGCAGTACTTC
TRBJ1-5	.	TRBV5-1	.	CASSQMIGQPQHF	TGCGCCAGCAGCCAAATGATAGGTCAGCCCCAGCATTTT
TRBJ1-2	.	TRBV5-4	few	CASSPTQRNYGYTF	TGTGCCAGCAGCCCGACCCAAAGAAACTATGGCTACACCTTC
TRBJ2-3	.	TRBV29-1	many	CSVPGLLPDTQYF	TGCAGCGTCCCGGGACTCCTACCGGATACGCAGTATTTT
TRBJ2-3	.	TRBV7-9	many	CASSLGSDVGSGHPYTDTQYF	TGTGCCAGCAGCTTAGGCTCCGATGTTGGTTCGGGACATCCTTACACAGATACGCAGTATTTT
TRBJ2-5	.	TRBV29-1	many	CSVEGLETQYF	TGCAGCGTTGAAGGATTGGAGACCCAGTACTTC
TRBJ2-7	.	TRBV6-1	many	CASSEIGRAQYF	TGTGCCAGCAGTGAAATTGGGCGGGCGCAGTACTTC
TRBJ1-1	.	TRBV4-2	few	CASSSEGHTYMNTEAFF	TGTGCCAGCAGCTCAGAGGGACACACCTACATGAACACTGAAGCTTTCTTT
TRBJ1-1	TRBD1	TRBV7-2	.	CASSLGIRDRNTEAFF	TGTGCCAGCAGCTTAGGAATTAGGGACAGGAACACTGAAGCTTTCTTT
TRBJ1-3	.	TRBV5-1	few	CASSYSLQGSGNTIYF	TGCGCCAGCAGCTACTCGCTTCAAGGGTCTGGAAACACCATATATTTT
TRBJ1-5	.	TRBV6-2/TRBV6-3	few	CASSPGLSNQPQHF	TGTGCCAGCAGCCCCGGACTCAGCAATCAGCCCCAGCATTTT
TRBJ2-6	.	TRBV6-5	many	CASSYSRDYSGANVLTF	TGTGCCAGCAGTTACTCCAGGGATTACTCTGGGGCCAACGTCCTGACTTTC
TRBJ2-5	TRBD2	TRBV27	many	CASSFAGGGETQYF	TGTGCCAGCAGTTTCGCGGGGGGCGGCGAGACCCAGTACTTC
TRBJ2-5	.	TRBV7-2	few	CASSPVGETQYF	TGTGCCAGCAGTCCGGTAGGAGAGACCCAGTACTTC
TRBJ2-2	TRBD2	TRBV7-3	.	CASSPGGRNGELFF	TGTGCCAGCAGCCCTGGCGGGAGGAACGGGGAGCTGTTTTTT
TRBJ1-2	.	TRBV18	.	CASSPSGGDSGYTF	TGTGCCAGCTCACCGTCGGGGGGGGATTCTGGCTACACCTTC
TRBJ1-5	TRBD1	TRBV15	few	CATSRPGQGSNQPQHF	TGTGCCACCAGCAGACCGGGACAGGGAAGCAATCAGCCCCAGCATTTT